This T cell receptor (beta chain) was obtained from a study of T cells expressing NK-cell markers (dated by TCRdb to about 2020). For context, the study as a whole: In sorted CD3+CD56+NKG2C+, CD3+CD56+NKG2C- and CD3+CD56-NKG2C+ T-cell subsets from roughly 8 donors, TCR beta-chain repertoires were profiled. Among the eight sequenced donors, only one was HCMV-seronegative, while the other seven were HCMV-seropositive. Randomly selected healthy volunteers, three men and five women, were used as the eight sequenced donors. Sequencing of the libraries produced 2 x 150 bp reads on Illumina HiSeq 2000/2500, MiSeq or NextSeq. General conclusions and limits of the study: It remained unclear whether the expanded NKG2C-expressing T cell clones were specific for HCMV antigens. Those dominant clonotypes were again the most abundant among CD3+CD56-NKG2C+ cells in a handful of donors, at roughly 28.3-65%. In a handful of donors, the dominant CD3+CD56+NKG2C+ clonotypes ranked among the top 10 CD8+ clonotypes, making up about 1.0-7.5% of CD8+ T cells.

A word on this clonotype: Its cognate antigen has yet to be identified.

Sequencer: Illumina HiSeq 2000. The TCR beta cDNA libraries were made using 5'RACE template switching, a step that added both a universal primer site and unique molecular identifiers. Synthesis of cDNA was primed from the TCR beta constant segment and was followed by two consecutive PCR amplification steps. The source study handled its data this way. Reads were demultiplexed and grouped by UMI with MIGEC, and clonotypes were assembled and quantified with MiTCR. To exclude erroneous sequences, only TCR cDNA sequences supported by at least two reads were retained. Downstream repertoire analysis used the tcR package, and clonotypes were matched across fractions by CDR3 nucleotide sequence plus V segment. VDJmatch was used to annotate antigen specificity against VDJdb, with one amino acid substitution in CDR3 permitted. TCRdb reprocessed the reads and provides one entry for every CDR3 protein sequence; no DNA is given. These V and J calls originate from TCRdb's pipeline instead of the authors' own analysis. For this sample, the table gives 500,000 to 600,000 distinct CDR3 sequences. The ten top clones hold approximately 3.6% of the sample.

HCMV serostatus was determined by detecting HCMV-specific IgG in serum with a commercial ELISA kit. Ficoll density gradient centrifugation was used to isolate peripheral blood mononuclear cells from blood. From the germline V gene (reference sequence), CDR1 is MNHEY and CDR2 is SMNVEV. From the cysteine through the phenylalanine, the CDR3 covers 18 amino acids. No DNA sequence is on record. The sample comprised blood T cells: a sorted CD56 or NKG2C T cell subset, CD4+ or CD8+ T cells, or bulk PBMC T cells (not recorded which). The chain joins TRBV27 to TRBJ2-3; the TRBD1 assignment by TCRdb is unverifiable without DNA. This sequence originates from a man between 18 and 35 years old in good health. Donor details come from another sample of the same person, matched by shared clones. The CDR3 region: CASSVLGTVRSRVDTQYF.